These T cell receptor beta chains were read from a single sample in a study of long-term antiretroviral therapy in people with HIV. The repertoire was sequenced with immunoSEQ multiplex PCR; TCRdb's copy has only in-frame clones and lacks some. This sample has 20,000 to 25,000 clones, with approximately 91% found just once. The material sequenced was unsorted PBMCs, taken 0.6 years after starting antiretroviral therapy. These receptors were taken from a man in his 60s with HIV. Both conserved end residues are part of each CDR3. The D gene is left open where the match is weak. Rows may omit the clone size; those that give it use once, few, many or a size class.

V gene: TRBV29-1; clone size: .; J gene: TRBJ1-1; D gene: .; CDR3 protein: CSVGRGDTEAFF; CDR3 DNA: TGCAGCGTTGGCAGGGGTGATACTGAAGCTTTCTTT
V gene: TRBV5-1; clone size: .; J gene: TRBJ1-2; D gene: .; CDR3 protein: CASSLGQTTGYGYTF; CDR3 DNA: TGCGCCAGCAGCTTGGGACAGACGACGGGCTATGGCTACACCTTC
V gene: TRBV19; clone size: .; J gene: TRBJ2-2; D gene: .; CDR3 protein: CASSTPDLYVSSGELFF; CDR3 DNA: TGTGCCAGTAGTACCCCCGATTTGTACGTCTCGTCCGGGGAGCTGTTTTTT
V gene: TRBV20-1; clone size: .; J gene: TRBJ2-1; D gene: .; CDR3 protein: CSALQDEQFF; CDR3 DNA: TGCAGTGCTCTACAGGATGAGCAGTTCTTC
V gene: TRBV13; clone size: .; J gene: TRBJ2-2; D gene: TRBD1; CDR3 protein: CASSLVGTGGTGELFF; CDR3 DNA: TGTGCCAGCAGCTTAGTAGGGACAGGGGGCACCGGGGAGCTGTTTTTT
V gene: TRBV6-6; clone size: few; J gene: TRBJ1-2; D gene: .; CDR3 protein: CASSLGTIYGYTF; CDR3 DNA: TGTGCCAGCAGCCTCGGGACGATCTATGGCTACACCTTC
V gene: TRBV27; clone size: .; J gene: TRBJ1-1; D gene: .; CDR3 protein: CASTPGGIHNTEAFF; CDR3 DNA: TGTGCCAGTACTCCCGGGGGGATCCACAACACTGAAGCTTTCTTT
V gene: TRBV9; clone size: .; J gene: TRBJ1-2; D gene: .; CDR3 protein: CASSIDTGDYGYTF; CDR3 DNA: TGTGCCAGCAGCATAGACACTGGGGACTATGGCTACACCTTC
V gene: TRBV19; clone size: once; J gene: TRBJ1-2; D gene: .; CDR3 protein: CASREPGTGSYGYTF; CDR3 DNA: TGTGCCAGTAGGGAACCGGGGACGGGGAGCTATGGCTACACCTTC
V gene: TRBV28; clone size: .; J gene: TRBJ1-1; D gene: .; CDR3 protein: CASSLSPGRAEAFF; CDR3 DNA: TGTGCCAGCAGTTTATCCCCGGGTCGAGCTGAAGCTTTCTTT
V gene: TRBV2; clone size: .; J gene: TRBJ2-5; D gene: TRBD2; CDR3 protein: CASKSTGGGETQYF; CDR3 DNA: TGTGCCAGCAAGTCAACGGGGGGTGGTGAGACCCAGTACTTC
V gene: TRBV10-3; clone size: .; J gene: TRBJ2-7; D gene: TRBD1; CDR3 protein: CAISPDRGLMYEQYF; CDR3 DNA: TGTGCCATCAGTCCTGACAGGGGGCTCATGTACGAGCAGTACTTC
V gene: TRBV19; clone size: .; J gene: TRBJ2-7; D gene: .; CDR3 protein: CASSIFGHYEQYF; CDR3 DNA: TGTGCCAGTAGTATCTTCGGACATTACGAGCAGTACTTC
V gene: TRBV18; clone size: few; J gene: TRBJ2-1; D gene: .; CDR3 protein: CASSPGGGDQYNEQFF; CDR3 DNA: TGTGCCAGCTCACCGGGAGGGGGCGACCAATACAATGAGCAGTTCTTC
V gene: TRBV7-9; clone size: .; J gene: TRBJ1-1; D gene: .; CDR3 protein: CASSLMAELEAFF; CDR3 DNA: TGTGCCAGCAGCTTAATGGCGGAACTTGAAGCTTTCTTT
V gene: TRBV5-4; clone size: .; J gene: TRBJ2-5; D gene: .; CDR3 protein: CASSLGLTAVQETQYF; CDR3 DNA: TGTGCCAGCAGCTTGGGTCTCACGGCGGTCCAAGAGACCCAGTACTTC
V gene: TRBV5-1; clone size: .; J gene: TRBJ1-2; D gene: TRBD1; CDR3 protein: CASSYYRGQNGYTF; CDR3 DNA: TGCGCCAGCAGCTACTACAGGGGGCAGAATGGCTACACCTTC